This TCR beta chain was recorded in a study of T cells in Graves' hyperthyroidism and ophthalmopathy. Study-wide results and caveats: Ophthalmopathy was separated from stable hyperthyroidism by a 13 V-J model. Most expanded thyroid clonotypes above 0.001 recurred in blood.

Researchers barred patients who had uncontrolled infection, other autoimmune disease, pregnancy or lactation. Diagnostic assessment was based on clinical symptoms, serum thyroxine and TRAb, thyroid ultrasound and orbital computed tomography. TCR beta CDR3 regions were amplified from RNA. An initial round of RT-PCR targeting the TCR CDR3 relied on the HTBI primer set. Using its own MiXCR run on the multiplex PCR reads, TCRdb lists one record per CDR3 protein. The sample records about 640,000 distinct CDR3 sequences, over 40% being singletons. CDR3 length equals 12 residues. Germline V CDR1 and CDR2: LNHDA, SQIVND (reference sequence). V was clipped by 10 bases and J by 7 bases, with 16 bases between them. Points on this clonotype: Antigen specificity is unknown.

What was sequenced was peripheral blood or thyroid tissue (not recorded which). This chain connects TRBV19 to TRBJ2-5; no firm D call. The sequence derives from an adult man with Graves' disease, either hyperthyroidism or ophthalmopathy (not recorded which). CDR3 DNA sequence: TGTGCCACATCCCCGGGTCTGGGGACCCAGTACTTC. This gives the protein CATSPGLGTQYF.